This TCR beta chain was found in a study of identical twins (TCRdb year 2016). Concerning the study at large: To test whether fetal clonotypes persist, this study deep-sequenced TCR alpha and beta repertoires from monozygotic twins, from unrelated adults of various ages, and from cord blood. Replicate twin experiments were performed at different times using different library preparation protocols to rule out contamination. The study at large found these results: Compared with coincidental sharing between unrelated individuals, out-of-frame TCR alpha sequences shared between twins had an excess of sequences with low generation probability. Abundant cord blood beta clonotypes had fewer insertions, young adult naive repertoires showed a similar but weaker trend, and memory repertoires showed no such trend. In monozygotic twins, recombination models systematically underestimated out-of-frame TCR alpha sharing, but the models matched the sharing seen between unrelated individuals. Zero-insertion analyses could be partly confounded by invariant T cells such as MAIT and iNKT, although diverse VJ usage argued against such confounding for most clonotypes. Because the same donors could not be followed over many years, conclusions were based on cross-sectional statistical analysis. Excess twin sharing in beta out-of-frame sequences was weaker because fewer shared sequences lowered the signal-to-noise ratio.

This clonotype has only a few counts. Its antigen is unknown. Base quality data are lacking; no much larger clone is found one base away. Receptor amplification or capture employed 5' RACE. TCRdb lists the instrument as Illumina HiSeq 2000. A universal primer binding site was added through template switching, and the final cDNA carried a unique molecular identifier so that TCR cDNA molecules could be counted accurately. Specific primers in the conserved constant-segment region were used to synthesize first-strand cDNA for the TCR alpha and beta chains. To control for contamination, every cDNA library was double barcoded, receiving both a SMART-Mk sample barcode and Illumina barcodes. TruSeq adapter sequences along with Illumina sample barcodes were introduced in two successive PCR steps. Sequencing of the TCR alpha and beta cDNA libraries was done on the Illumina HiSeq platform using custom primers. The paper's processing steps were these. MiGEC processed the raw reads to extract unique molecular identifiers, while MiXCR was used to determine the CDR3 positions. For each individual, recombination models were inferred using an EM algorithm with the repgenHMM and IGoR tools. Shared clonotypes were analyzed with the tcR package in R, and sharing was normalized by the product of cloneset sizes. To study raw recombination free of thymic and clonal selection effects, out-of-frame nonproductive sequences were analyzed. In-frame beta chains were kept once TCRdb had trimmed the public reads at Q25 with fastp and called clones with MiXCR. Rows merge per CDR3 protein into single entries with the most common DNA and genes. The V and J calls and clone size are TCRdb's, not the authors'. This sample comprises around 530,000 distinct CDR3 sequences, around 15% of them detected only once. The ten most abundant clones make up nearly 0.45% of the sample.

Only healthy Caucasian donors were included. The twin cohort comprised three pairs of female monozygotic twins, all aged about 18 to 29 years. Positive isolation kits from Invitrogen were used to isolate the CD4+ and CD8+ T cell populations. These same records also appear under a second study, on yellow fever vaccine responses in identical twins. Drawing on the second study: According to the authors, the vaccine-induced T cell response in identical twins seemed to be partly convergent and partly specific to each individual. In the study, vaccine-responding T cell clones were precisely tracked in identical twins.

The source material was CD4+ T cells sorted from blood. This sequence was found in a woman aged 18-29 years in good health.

The CDR3 in this case is CASSLYDRGLGEQFF. The DNA is as follows: TGTGCCAGCAGTTTATACGACAGGGGGTTAGGTGAGCAGTTCTTC. The chain uses TRBV12-3 or TRBV12-4 and TRBJ2-1; the junction holds 9 bases that match TRBD1. The V end gives up 2 bases and the J end 9 bases, leaving 8 bases in the junction not matched to a gene. From the cysteine through the phenylalanine, the CDR3 covers 15 amino acids. This entry keeps only the CDR3 DNA: 45 bases, framed from base 1.